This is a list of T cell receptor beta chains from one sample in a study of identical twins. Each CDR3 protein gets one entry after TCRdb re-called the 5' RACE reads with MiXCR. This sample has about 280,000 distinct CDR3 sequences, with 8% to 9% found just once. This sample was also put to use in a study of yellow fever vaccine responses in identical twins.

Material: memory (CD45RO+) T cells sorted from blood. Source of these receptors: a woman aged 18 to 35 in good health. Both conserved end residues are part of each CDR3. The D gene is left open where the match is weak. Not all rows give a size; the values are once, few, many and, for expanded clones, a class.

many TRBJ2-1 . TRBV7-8 CASTPTEAGEGGEQFF TGTGCCAGCACCCCTACCGAAGCGGGCGAAGGGGGTGAGCAGTTCTTC
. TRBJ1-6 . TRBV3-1 CASSQGYGNSPLHF TGTGCCAGCAGCCAAGGGTATGGGAATTCACCCCTCCACTTT
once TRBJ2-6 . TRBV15 CATRLPGANVLTF TGTGCCACTCGACTGCCCGGGGCCAACGTCCTGACTTTC
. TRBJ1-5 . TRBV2 CASSEGRGHRTSSNQPQHF TGTGCCAGCAGTGAAGGGAGGGGACACCGGACATCTAGCAATCAGCCCCAGCATTTT
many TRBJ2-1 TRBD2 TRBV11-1 CASSLTRPGGPREQFF TGTGCCAGCAGCTTAACCCGACCGGGAGGACCCAGGGAGCAGTTCTTC
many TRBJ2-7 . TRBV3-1 CASSRGTVNSYEQYF TGTGCCAGCAGCCGCGGGACGGTGAACTCCTACGAGCAGTACTTC
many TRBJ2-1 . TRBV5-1 CASSLVLGGGNEQFF TGCGCCAGCAGCTTGGTTCTAGGGGGTGGAAATGAGCAGTTCTTC
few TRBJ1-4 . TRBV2 CASKGAPSRDEKLFF TGTGCCAGCAAAGGAGCACCTTCCAGGGATGAAAAACTGTTTTTT
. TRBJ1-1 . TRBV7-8 CASSLSVGVDRNTEAFF TGTGCCAGCAGCTTAAGCGTGGGGGTGGACAGAAACACTGAAGCTTTCTTT
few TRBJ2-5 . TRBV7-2 CASSLGLGPTETQYF TGTGCCAGCAGCTTAGGGTTAGGCCCTACTGAGACCCAGTACTTC
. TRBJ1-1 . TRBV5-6 CASSSTLILRTEAFF TGTGCCAGCAGCTCGACACTTATTCTTAGGACTGAAGCTTTCTTT
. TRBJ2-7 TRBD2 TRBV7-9 CASSTGTSGWGGEQYF TGTGCCAGCAGCACCGGGACTAGCGGGTGGGGGGGCGAGCAGTACTTC
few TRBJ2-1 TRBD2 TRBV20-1 CSAPGALAGGNEQFF TGCAGTGCCCCCGGGGCACTAGCGGGAGGTAATGAGCAGTTCTTC
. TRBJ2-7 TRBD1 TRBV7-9 CASSPRPGQNYEQYF TGTGCCAGCAGCCCAAGACCGGGACAGAACTACGAGCAGTACTTC
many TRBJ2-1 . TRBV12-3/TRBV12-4 CASSPGLKRAIYNEQFF TGTGCCAGCAGTCCTGGTTTGAAGCGCGCGATCTACAATGAGCAGTTCTTC
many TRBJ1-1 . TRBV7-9 CASSRRTANTEAFF TGTGCCAGCAGCCGAAGGACAGCTAACACTGAAGCTTTCTTT
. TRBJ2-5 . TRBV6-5 CASSSALGTALKETQYF TGTGCCAGCAGTTCCGCCTTAGGGACTGCGCTAAAAGAGACCCAGTACTTC
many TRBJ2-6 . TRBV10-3 CAISGGVSGANVLTF TGTGCCATCAGTGGGGGAGTGTCTGGGGCCAACGTCCTGACTTTC
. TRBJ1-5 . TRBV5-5 CASSLEFWENQPQHF TGTGCCAGCAGCTTGGAGTTTTGGGAAAATCAGCCCCAGCATTTT
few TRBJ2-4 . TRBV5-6 CASTPRLAKNIQYF TGTGCCAGCACCCCACGACTAGCCAAAAACATTCAGTACTTC
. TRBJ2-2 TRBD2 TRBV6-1 CASTKLAGVSTGELFF TGTGCCAGCACCAAACTAGCGGGAGTTAGCACCGGGGAGCTGTTTTTT
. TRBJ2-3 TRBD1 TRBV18 CASSPRTGSSNTQYF TGTGCCAGCTCACCCAGGACAGGGTCGTCGAATACGCAGTATTTT
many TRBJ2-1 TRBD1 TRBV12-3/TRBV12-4 CASSLYGTGGGEQFF TGTGCCAGCAGTTTATACGGGACAGGGGGCGGTGAGCAGTTCTTC
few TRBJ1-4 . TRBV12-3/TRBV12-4 CASSLGTNQLFF TGTGCCAGCAGTTTAGGAACGAACCAACTGTTTTTT
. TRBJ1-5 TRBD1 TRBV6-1 CASSSPGQGYNSNQPQHF TGTGCCAGCAGCTCCCCCGGACAGGGTTACAATAGCAATCAGCCCCAGCATTTT
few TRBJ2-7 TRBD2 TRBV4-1 CASSQSLAGAIYEQYF TGCGCCAGCAGCCAGTCGCTAGCGGGAGCGATCTACGAGCAGTACTTC
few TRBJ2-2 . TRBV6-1 CASSRDLGGELFF TGTGCCAGCAGCCGGGATCTGGGGGGGGAGCTGTTTTTT
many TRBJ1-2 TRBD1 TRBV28 CASRYGQELGYTF TGTGCCAGCAGATACGGACAGGAGCTAGGCTACACCTTC
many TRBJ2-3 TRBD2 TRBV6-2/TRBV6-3 CASSRLAGLDTQYF TGTGCCAGCAGTCGACTAGCGGGATTAGATACGCAGTATTTT